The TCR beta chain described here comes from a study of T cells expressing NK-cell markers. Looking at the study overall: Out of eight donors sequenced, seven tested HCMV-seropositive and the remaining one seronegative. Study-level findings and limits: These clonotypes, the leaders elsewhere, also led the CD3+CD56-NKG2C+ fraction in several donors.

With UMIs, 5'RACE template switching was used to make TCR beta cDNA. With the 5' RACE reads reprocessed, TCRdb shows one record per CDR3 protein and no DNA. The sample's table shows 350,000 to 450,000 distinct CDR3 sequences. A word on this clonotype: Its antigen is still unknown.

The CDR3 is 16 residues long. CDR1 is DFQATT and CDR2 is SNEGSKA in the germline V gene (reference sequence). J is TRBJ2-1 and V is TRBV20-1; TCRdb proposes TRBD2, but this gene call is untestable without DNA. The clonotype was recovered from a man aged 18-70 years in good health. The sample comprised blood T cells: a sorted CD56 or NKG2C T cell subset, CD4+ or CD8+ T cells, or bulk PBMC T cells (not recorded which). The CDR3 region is CSATTGGGGPWNEQFF.